A selection of T cell receptor beta chains follows, all from one sample in a study of metastatic and nonmetastatic thyroid tumors. TCRdb reanalyzed the PCR reads with MiXCR. Among roughly 20,000 clones listed, roughly 30% were seen once. Specimen: tumor tissue. Receptors were obtained from a male donor with papillary thyroid cancer or a benign thyroid nodule (not recorded which). Some clones in this sample may be carry-over from other donors' samples. The CDR3 runs from the conserved cysteine through the conserved F or W. The D gene is left open where the match is weak. Rows may omit the clone size; those that give it use once, few, many or a size class.

V	size	D	J	CDR3	DNA
TRBV28	few	TRBD1	TRBJ2-7	CASSLTGDYEQYF	TGTGCCAGCAGCCTAACAGGGGACTACGAGCAGTACTTC
TRBV20-1	-	-	TRBJ1-5	CSAYSGHFSNQPQHF	TGCAGTGCTTACAGCGGACATTTTAGCAATCAGCCCCAGCATTTT
TRBV6-1	few	-	TRBJ2-1	CASSVRSRDIYSYNEQFF	TGTGCCAGCAGTGTTCGGTCCCGGGACATATACTCCTACAATGAGCAGTTCTTC
TRBV4-2	medium-sized	TRBD1	TRBJ2-6	CASSRDPQGAGANVLTF	TGTGCCAGCAGCCGCGATCCACAGGGGGCAGGGGCCAACGTCCTGACTTTC
TRBV7-6	once	TRBD2	TRBJ2-1	CASSFQGLPNEQFF	TGTGCCAGCAGCTTCCAGGGACTACCTAATGAGCAGTTCTTC
TRBV27	few	TRBD1	TRBJ2-1	CASSTWGQGDNEQFF	TGTGCCAGCAGCACCTGGGGACAGGGTGACAATGAGCAGTTCTTC
TRBV5-6	-	-	TRBJ2-1	CASSFVLWNEQFF	TGTGCCAGCAGCTTTGTCTTGTGGAATGAGCAGTTCTTC
TRBV11-2	-	-	TRBJ1-5	CASTETREPPFESNQPQHF	TGTGCCAGCACGGAGACGAGGGAACCCCCCTTTGAAAGCAATCAGCCCCAGCATTTT
TRBV5-1	-	-	TRBJ2-7	CASGGSVGSYEQYF	TGCGCCAGCGGGGGGAGTGTCGGCTCCTACGAGCAGTACTTC
TRBV7-3	-	-	TRBJ1-6	CASSLGGGREEPLHF	TGTGCCAGCAGTTTAGGAGGGGGGCGAGAGGAACCCCTCCACTTT
TRBV11-1	many	-	TRBJ1-1	CASSLELAYTEAFF	TGTGCCAGCAGCTTAGAACTGGCTTACACTGAAGCTTTCTTT
TRBV2	few	-	TRBJ1-1	CASIRAGDGEAFF	TGTGCCAGCATTAGAGCAGGGGACGGTGAAGCTTTCTTT
TRBV19	few	TRBD2	TRBJ2-7	CASRLRTSGSDEQYF	TGTGCCAGTAGACTTAGGACTAGCGGGAGTGACGAGCAGTACTTC
TRBV27	-	-	TRBJ2-7	CASSLGRGYEQYF	TGTGCCAGCAGTTTAGGGCGGGGCTACGAGCAGTACTTC
TRBV2	few	TRBD1	TRBJ1-1	CASSDGWTGGRDTEAFF	TGTGCCAGCAGTGATGGGTGGACAGGTGGTAGGGACACTGAAGCTTTCTTT
TRBV5-1	few	TRBD1	TRBJ2-5	CASSSDRVGQETQYF	TGCGCCAGCAGTAGCGACAGGGTGGGCCAAGAGACCCAGTACTTC
TRBV11-2	many	-	TRBJ2-1	CASMGQISYNEQFF	TGTGCCAGCATGGGACAAATCTCCTACAATGAGCAGTTCTTC
TRBV11-2	-	-	TRBJ1-1	CASSRLEAAMNTEAFF	TGTGCCAGCAGTCGTCTCGAAGCAGCCATGAACACTGAAGCTTTCTTT
TRBV18	-	-	TRBJ2-3	CASSPGPDSSDTQYF	TGTGCCAGCTCACCCGGGCCCGACAGCTCGGATACGCAGTATTTT
TRBV20-1	many	-	TRBJ2-7	CSAREAGRDWEQYF	TGCAGTGCTAGAGAGGCCGGGCGGGACTGGGAGCAGTACTTC
TRBV27	many	-	TRBJ2-5	CASSPYIYQETQYF	TGTGCCAGCAGTCCATATATATACCAAGAGACCCAGTACTTC
TRBV6-4	-	-	TRBJ2-2	CASSDSNERGDTGELFF	TGTGCCAGCAGTGACTCGAATGAGAGAGGGGACACCGGGGAGCTGTTTTTT
TRBV7-9	medium-sized	-	TRBJ2-1	CASSLERFEQFF	TGTGCCAGCAGCCTAGAACGGTTTGAGCAGTTCTTC
TRBV20-1	-	-	TRBJ2-6	CSASLRYEGANVLTF	TGCAGTGCTAGCCTACGGTATGAAGGGGCCAACGTCCTGACTTTC
TRBV20-1	-	TRBD2	TRBJ2-7	CSATSGTSGNYEQYF	TGCAGTGCTACCTCCGGGACTAGCGGTAACTACGAGCAGTACTTC
TRBV6-1	-	TRBD1	TRBJ1-1	CASRGQKNTEAFF	TGTGCCAGCAGGGGACAGAAGAACACTGAAGCTTTCTTT
TRBV6-1	few	TRBD1	TRBJ2-1	CASSPQGAASYNEQFF	TGTGCCAGCAGTCCCCAGGGGGCGGCCTCCTACAATGAGCAGTTCTTC
TRBV12-3/TRBV12-4	-	TRBD2	TRBJ2-1	CASSLVLAGRDEQFF	TGTGCCAGCAGTTTAGTTCTAGCGGGACGGGATGAGCAGTTCTTC
TRBV6-1	few	-	TRBJ2-3	CASNSWKTPRTYTQYF	TGTGCCAGCAACAGTTGGAAGACCCCGCGCACATATACGCAGTATTTT
TRBV6-1	few	-	TRBJ1-2	CASSTDETGYGYTF	TGTGCCAGCAGCACTGACGAGACAGGCTATGGCTACACCTTC
TRBV4-1	once	TRBD1	TRBJ2-7	CASQDLTGIAYEQYF	TGCGCCAGCCAAGATTTGACAGGGATTGCCTACGAGCAGTACTTC
TRBV6-1	-	TRBD1	TRBJ2-7	CASSAGQGRYEQYF	TGTGCCAGCAGTGCCGGACAGGGGCGGTACGAGCAGTACTTC
TRBV5-1	-	-	TRBJ1-6	CASSLAQTAGGSPLHF	TGCGCCAGCAGCTTGGCTCAGACGGCGGGGGGTTCACCCCTCCACTTT
TRBV20-1	-	TRBD1	TRBJ1-1	CSAKGQGGWATESFF	TGCAGTGCCAAAGGACAGGGAGGGTGGGCCACTGAATCTTTCTTT
TRBV5-1	-	-	TRBJ2-1	CASSLGSCYVEQFF	TGCGCCAGCAGCTTGGGTAGCTGCTACGTTGAGCAGTTCTTC
TRBV27	-	TRBD1	TRBJ1-4	CASSLRRTGWEPEKLFF	TGTGCCAGCAGTTTAAGGCGGACAGGGTGGGAGCCTGAAAAACTGTTTTTT
TRBV7-2	-	TRBD2	TRBJ2-2	CASSLSGGAHGELFF	TGTGCCAGCAGCTTAAGCGGGGGGGCCCACGGGGAGCTGTTTTTT
TRBV6-1	-	TRBD2	TRBJ2-7	CASRPGLAYEHYF	TGTGCCAGCAGGCCGGGACTAGCTTACGAGCATTACTTC
TRBV15	medium-sized	TRBD2	TRBJ2-3	CATSRDTLAGGPEDTQYF	TGTGCCACCAGCAGAGATACATTGGCGGGAGGGCCCGAAGATACGCAGTATTTT
TRBV27	few	TRBD1	TRBJ2-1	CASSLKGAWYNEQFF	TGTGCCAGCAGTTTGAAGGGGGCTTGGTACAATGAGCAGTTCTTC
TRBV7-9	-	-	TRBJ1-1	CASRPSGGSGTEAFF	TGTGCCAGCAGGCCAAGTGGGGGTTCTGGCACTGAAGCTTTCTTT
TRBV7-2	many	-	TRBJ2-5	CASSRPGGGETQYF	TGTGCCAGCAGCCGCCCCGGAGGGGGAGAGACCCAGTACTTC
TRBV20-1	-	-	TRBJ2-7	CSARDRDRLYEQYF	TGCAGTGCTAGAGACAGGGACCGTCTCTACGAGCAGTACTTC
TRBV20-1	-	-	TRBJ2-7	CSGHPWDTYEQYF	TGCAGTGGTCATCCGTGGGACACCTACGAGCAGTACTTC
TRBV12-3/TRBV12-4	few	TRBD1	TRBJ1-2	CASSSGDRGGYGYTF	TGTGCCAGCAGTTCCGGAGACAGGGGTGGCTATGGCTACACCTTC
TRBV28	-	-	TRBJ1-4	CASGVGGSVNEKLFF	TGTGCCAGCGGGGTTGGAGGATCGGTTAATGAAAAACTGTTTTTT
TRBV11-2	-	-	TRBJ2-7	CASSVGLTNTYEQYF	TGTGCCAGCAGCGTCGGACTAACTAACACCTACGAGCAGTACTTC
TRBV5-1	-	TRBD1	TRBJ1-5	CASSAGTGQPQHF	TGCGCCAGCAGCGCAGGGACAGGTCAGCCCCAGCATTTT
TRBV11-2	-	TRBD2	TRBJ2-7	CASSLDSSGSGREQYF	TGTGCCAGCAGCTTAGATTCTAGCGGGAGCGGGCGCGAGCAGTACTTC
TRBV11-2	many	-	TRBJ1-1	CASSKVLMNTEAFF	TGTGCCAGCAGCAAGGTGCTAATGAACACTGAAGCTTTCTTT
TRBV30	-	-	TRBJ1-1	CAWTAPGWENTEAFF	TGTGCCTGGACAGCCCCAGGGTGGGAGAACACTGAAGCTTTCTTT
TRBV3-1	-	TRBD2	TRBJ2-1	CASSQDLVAGYNEQFF	TGTGCCAGCAGCCAAGATCTGGTAGCGGGGTACAATGAGCAGTTCTTC
TRBV6-1	few	-	TRBJ2-7	CALEDECRYEQYF	TGTGCCCTCGAAGACGAGTGTAGGTACGAACAGTACTTC
TRBV7-6	medium-sized	TRBD1	TRBJ2-7	CASSSTGTGYSYEQYF	TGTGCCAGCAGCTCCACCGGGACAGGGTATTCCTACGAGCAGTACTTC
TRBV12-3/TRBV12-4	few	-	TRBJ1-5	CASSYSNQPQHF	TGTGCCAGCAGTTATAGCAATCAGCCCCAGCATTTT
TRBV20-1	-	TRBD2	TRBJ2-2	CSARDLSGDTGELFF	TGCAGTGCTAGAGATCTAAGCGGGGACACCGGGGAGCTGTTTTTT
TRBV11-2	-	TRBD2	TRBJ2-1	CASSLVLAGYNEQFF	TGTGCCAGCAGCTTAGTACTAGCGGGTTACAATGAGCAGTTCTTC
TRBV7-9	many	-	TRBJ2-7	CASSPTGTLMNEQYF	TGTGCCAGCAGCCCGACAGGAACGCTTATGAACGAGCAGTACTTC
TRBV28	medium-sized	TRBD2	TRBJ2-7	CASLTPTGGGRGEQYF	TGTGCCAGCCTTACTCCTACGGGAGGAGGGCGGGGGGAGCAGTACTTC
TRBV14	-	-	TRBJ1-2	CASSQDAASLLYGYTF	TGTGCCAGCAGCCAAGATGCGGCCTCCTTATTGTATGGCTACACCTTC